This TCR beta chain was obtained from a study of metastatic and nonmetastatic thyroid tumors. The overall study: Thyroid patients, malignant and benign, had repertoires compared across blood and tumor or nodule tissue.

Authors' processing steps: For papillary thyroid cancer, a distant-metastasis classifier was constructed from CDR3 differences observed across clinicopathological groups. Using MiXCR, TCRdb re-called clones from the PCR reads. TCRdb, not the authors, supplied the V and J calls. This table has approximately 25,000 clones, around 15% appearing once. Germline V gene lookup returns CDR1 SGHVS and CDR2 FNYEAQ. The CDR3 totals 16 residues. V gave up 2 bases and J gave up 5 bases, with 16 bases separating them. All patients reached thyroid surgery having received no treatment beforehand. There are many counts of this clone.

This rearrangement joins TRBV7-6 to TRBJ2-1; no reliable D call. Specimen: blood. This receptor was obtained from a female donor with papillary thyroid cancer or a benign thyroid nodule (not recorded which). Some clones in this sample may be carry-over from other donors' samples. CDR3 bases: TGTGCCAGCAGCTTAACAGCAAGCGACGATAACAATGAGCAGTTCTTC. This gives the protein CASSLTASDDNNEQFF. Supplemented by reference TRBV7-6 and TRBJ2-1, the full variable domain reads GAGVSQSPRYKVTKRGQDVALRCDPISGHVSLYWYRQALGQGPEFLTYFNYEAQQDKSGLPNDRFSAERPEGSISTLTIQRTEQRDSAMYRCASSLTASDDNNEQFFGPGTRLTVL.